This passage covers 28 T cell receptor beta chains from one sample sequenced in a study of T cell changes during pregnancy in multiple sclerosis. The assay was immunoSEQ multiplex PCR, and TCRdb's table has in-frame clones only and misses some. The sample contains around 99,000 clones, 80% to 95% of which appear only once. Source: peripheral blood, taken in the third trimester of pregnancy. Every receptor here comes from a female donor in good health, enrolled as a control in a pregnancy study.

The rearrangement joins TRBV7-9 to TRBJ1-1, with D possibly matching TRBD1 (6 bases). This CDR3 has 15 amino acids. The germline V gene encodes CDR1 SEHNR and CDR2 FQNEAQ (reference sequence). V was pared by 4 bases and J by 4 bases, with 16 bases between. The DNA for the CDR3 is TGTGCCAGCAGCTCCTCGGCACAGGGTGGCACTGAAGCTTTCTTT. The encoded protein is CASSSSAQGGTEAFF.

The chain is built from TRBV5-1 and TRBJ1-1; D is unclear. The length of the CDR3 is 13 residues. The V and J ends lost 0 bases and 0 bases respectively, with 3 bases between them. From germline, CDR1 is SGHRS and CDR2 YFSETQ. The CDR3 loop reads CASSLDLNTEAFF. For the CDR3, the DNA is TGCGCCAGCAGCTTGGACTTGAACACTGAAGCTTTCTTT.

The chain carries TRBV10-3 and TRBJ1-1, with 9 bases aligning to TRBD1. This CDR3 spans 14 amino acids. With V trimmed by 4 bases and J by 3 bases, 3 bases remained unmatched. Per germline, CDR1 ENHRY and CDR2 SYGVKD. The CDR3 reads CAISGGQGYTEAFF. DNA for the CDR3: TGTGCCATCAGTGGGGGACAGGGATACACTGAAGCTTTCTTT.

The chain couples TRBV30 to TRBJ1-1, with D possibly matching TRBD1 (6 bases). V shed 2 bases and J shed 4 bases, with 17 bases lying between them. This CDR3 is 15 amino acids long. Germline V gene data show CDR1 as GTSNPN and CDR2 as SVGIG (reference sequence). The CDR3 DNA reads TGTGCCTGGAGTCGTCCGGACAGATCTGGCACTGAAGCTTTCTTT. Amino acid sequence: CAWSRPDRSGTEAFF.

The chain employs TRBV5-6 and TRBJ2-2; D is unresolved. This CDR3 spans 13 amino acids. The germline CDR1 and CDR2 sequences are SGHDT and YYEEEE. Trimming left V 0 bases short and J 2 bases short, with 2 bases between. CDR3 region: CASSLVNTGELFF. For the CDR3, the DNA is TGTGCCAGCAGCTTGGTAAACACCGGGGAGCTGTTTTTT.

The rearrangement joins TRBV6-6 to TRBJ1-1; no clear D gene. CDR1 MNHNY and CDR2 SVGAGI come from the germline V gene (reference sequence). CDR3 length equals 14 residues. Trimming stripped 0 bases from V and 0 bases from J, with 5 bases between. The CDR3 is CASSYSPMNTEAFF. CDR3 DNA: TGTGCCAGCAGTTACTCGCCTATGAACACTGAAGCTTTCTTT.

In DNA, the CDR3 is TGCGCCAGCAGTGAGTCTGGGGCAGCTCCCCACTATGGCTACACCTTC. Encoded protein: CASSESGAAPHYGYTF. The genes are TRBV10-2 and TRBJ1-2; a possible D gene is TRBD1 (5 bases). Germline lookup yields CDR1 WSHSY and CDR2 SAAADI. CDR3 length: 16 amino acids. The V gene lost 0 bases and the J gene lost 3 bases, with 14 bases spanning the gap.

This chain uses TRBV27 with TRBJ2-3; 8 nucleotides match TRBD1. From germline, CDR1 is MNHEY and CDR2 SMNVEV (reference sequence). The CDR3 runs to 12 residues. V trimming: 6 bases; J trimming: 6 bases; junction bases outside the gene matches: 2. As DNA, the CDR3 is TGTGCCAGCAGGACAGGGGACGATACGCAGTATTTT. Amino acid sequence: CASRTGDDTQYF.

The V call is TRBV7-2, the J call TRBJ2-7, with 12 bases identical to TRBD1. Germline-derived CDR1 and CDR2 are SGHTA and FQGNSA. Trimming cost V 5 bases and J 5 bases; bases outside gene matches: 7. CDR3 length equals 15 residues. The DNA of the CDR3 is TGTGCCAGCAGCCAGCCGGGACAGGGGGCCCACGAGCAGTACTTC. Its translation: CASSQPGQGAHEQYF. Full variable domain (remainder filled in from reference TRBV7-2 and TRBJ2-7): GAGVSQSPSNKVTEKGKDVELRCDPISGHTALYWYRQSLGQGLEFLIYFQGNSAPDKSGLPSDRFSAERTGGSVSTLTIQRTQQEDSAVYLCASSQPGQGAHEQYFGPGTRLTVT.

The chain employs TRBV6-5 and TRBJ2-1; TRBD1 matches 7 bases. CDR1 and CDR2 from the germline V gene are MNHEY and SVGAGI. The CDR3 has 16 residues. Losses at the gene ends were 4 bases for V and 2 bases for J; bases not matched to a gene: 8. CDR3: CASSLGQLGTYNEQFF. The CDR3 DNA reads as TGTGCCAGCAGTTTGGGACAGCTTGGGACCTACAATGAGCAGTTCTTC.

Here the CDR3 DNA reads TGTGCCAGCAGCAAACAGGCCGACAGGGACTACGAGCAGTACTTC. Protein: CASSKQADRDYEQYF. The J gene is TRBJ2-7, the V gene TRBV7-2; 7 bases agree with TRBD1. J gave up 3 bases and V 5 bases, and 10 bases lay outside the gene matches. CDR1 and CDR2 from the germline V gene are SGHTA and FQGNSA. The CDR3 extends over 15 amino acids. Filled out from reference TRBV7-2 and TRBJ2-7, the complete variable domain reads GAGVSQSPSNKVTEKGKDVELRCDPISGHTALYWYRQSLGQGLEFLIYFQGNSAPDKSGLPSDRFSAERTGGSVSTLTIQRTQQEDSAVYLCASSKQADRDYEQYFGPGTRLTVT.

The V call is TRBV19, the J call TRBJ1-1; tentatively, D is TRBD1 (5 bases). Germline assignment: CDR1 LNHDA and CDR2 SQIVND (reference sequence). Trimming removed 5 bases from V and 1 base from J, with 11 bases in between. The CDR3 extends over 14 amino acids. This CDR3 reads CASSHPRENTEAFF. CDR3 bases: TGTGCCAGTAGTCATCCCAGGGAGAACACTGAAGCTTTCTTT.

The V and J genes are TRBV19 and TRBJ1-2, with D tentatively TRBD1 (6 bases). Per germline, CDR1 LNHDA and CDR2 SQIVND (reference sequence). The length of the CDR3 is 13 residues. Deletions cut 6 bases from V and 5 bases from J, with 13 bases between. CDR3 in amino acids: CASRDREIYGYTF. The CDR3 region has the DNA TGTGCCAGTAGGGACAGAGAAATATATGGCTACACCTTC.

V and J are TRBV30 and TRBJ1-6; D gene uncertain. Germline V gene data show CDR1 as GTSNPN and CDR2 as SVGIG (reference sequence). The CDR3 is 13 residues long. The germline V and J ends were trimmed by 0 bases and 5 bases, with 5 bases remaining between them. The CDR3 DNA reads TGTGCCTGGAGTGTACACAATAATTCACCCCTCCACTTT. Translating it yields CAWSVHNNSPLHF.

The chain carries TRBV19 and TRBJ2-7; a possible D gene is TRBD2 (6 bases). In germline, CDR1 is LNHDA, CDR2 SQIVND (reference sequence). With 4 bases removed from V and 3 bases from J, the gap between germline ends came to 19 bases. CDR3 length equals 16 residues. CDR3: CASSTRTGTPYYEQYF. Here the CDR3 DNA reads TGTGCCAGTAGTACACGGACCGGGACTCCTTACTACGAGCAGTACTTC. The full variable domain, completed using reference TRBV19 and TRBJ2-7, is DGGITQSPKYLFRKEGQNVTLSCEQNLNHDAMYWYRQDPGQGLRLIYYSQIVNDFQKGDIAEGYSVSREKKESFPLTVTSAQKNPTAFYLCASSTRTGTPYYEQYFGPGTRLTVT.

This clone was recorded only once. The V gene is TRBV5-6, the J gene TRBJ1-2, with 10 bases lining up with TRBD1. The CDR3 spans 12 residues. The V gene's germline CDR1 is SGHDT and CDR2 YYEEEE. V gave up 4 bases and J gave up 13 bases; unmatched junction bases: 7. In DNA, the CDR3 is TGTGCCAGCAGCCGCCGGACAGGGGGGAGCACCTTC. Its protein product is CASSRRTGGSTF.

V is TRBV5-1 and J is TRBJ1-5; D uncertain. This CDR3 is built from 14 residues. Deletions cut 1 base from V and 6 bases from J, with 11 bases between. The germline gives CDR1 SGHRS, CDR2 YFSETQ. The CDR3 DNA is TGCGCCAGCAGCTTGTTCGGTCTTGGTCAGCCCCAGCATTTT. Residues: CASSLFGLGQPQHF.

The J gene is TRBJ2-3, the V gene TRBV9, with D uncertain. The germline V gene has CDR1 SGDLS and CDR2 YYNGEE. The CDR3 loop spans 12 amino acids. V lost 2 bases and J 3 bases, leaving 4 bases between the germline ends. The CDR3 loop is CASSVGTDTQYF. In DNA form, the CDR3 reads TGTGCCAGCAGCGTCGGGACAGATACGCAGTATTTT.

The chain carries TRBV30 and TRBJ2-3; D perhaps matches TRBD2 (6 bases). The CDR3 loop spans 15 amino acids. In germline, CDR1 is GTSNPN, CDR2 SVGIG (reference sequence). The V and J ends lost 3 bases and 12 bases respectively, with 25 bases between them. The CDR3 DNA reads TGTGCCTGGAGCCAAAGGGGACCGGGACTCCAAGAACAGTATTTT. The encoded protein is CAWSQRGPGLQEQYF.

The chain combines TRBV25-1 with TRBJ1-5; 9 bases are shared with TRBD1. V shed 1 base and J 3 bases; nucleotides not matched to a gene: 7. Germline V lookup: CDR1 MGHDK, CDR2 SYGVNS. The CDR3 runs to 17 residues. This CDR3 is CASSESGTGNTNQPQHF. In nucleotides, the CDR3 is TGTGCCAGCAGTGAATCTGGGACAGGGAACACCAATCAGCCCCAGCATTTT.

The chain recombines TRBV30 with TRBJ1-1; D is uncertain. V shed 3 bases and J shed 0 bases, with 8 bases lying between them. The V gene's germline CDR1 is GTSNPN and CDR2 SVGIG (reference sequence). The CDR3 consists of 13 residues. The CDR3 coding sequence is TGTGCCTGGAGGGAGAGCCTGAACACTGAAGCTTTCTTT. Translating it yields CAWRESLNTEAFF.

The chain has TRBV7-2 and TRBJ1-6; 9 bases are a match to TRBD1. The CDR3 is 17 residues long. After removal of 4 bases from V and 7 bases from J, the junction contained 11 bases not matched to a gene. The germline gives CDR1 SGHTA, CDR2 FQGNSA. Written as DNA, the CDR3 is TGTGCCAGCAGCTGGGGGGGGACAGGGTATCGGAATTCACCCCTCCACTTT. Translation gives CASSWGGTGYRNSPLHF. The full variable domain, completed using reference TRBV7-2 and TRBJ1-6, is GAGVSQSPSNKVTEKGKDVELRCDPISGHTALYWYRQSLGQGLEFLIYFQGNSAPDKSGLPSDRFSAERTGGSVSTLTIQRTQQEDSAVYLCASSWGGTGYRNSPLHFGNGTRLTVT.

The sample holds one count of this clone. The genes are TRBV5-4 and TRBJ1-2; a weak D match, TRBD1 (6 bases). There are 15 residues in the CDR3. The V and J ends lost 0 bases and 7 bases respectively, with 16 bases between them. CDR1 SGHNT and CDR2 YYREEE come from the germline V gene (reference sequence). This CDR3 is CASSLVQGSYIGYTF. CDR3 sequence (DNA): TGTGCCAGCAGCTTGGTTCAGGGGTCCTATATTGGCTACACCTTC.

Details on this clone: This CDR3 is also generated by other DNA sequences in the sample. V and J are TRBV6-5 and TRBJ1-6; no firm D call. V was trimmed by 6 bases and J by 7 bases, leaving 13 bases between them. CDR1 is MNHEY and CDR2 is SVGAGI in the germline V gene. The CDR3 is 14 residues long. CDR3 in amino acids: CASSYPSANSPLHF. As DNA, the CDR3 is TGTGCCAGCAGCTATCCTAGCGCCAATTCACCCCTCCACTTT.

The V and J genes are TRBV5-8 and TRBJ2-4, with D unclear. Germline V gene lookup returns CDR1 SGHTS and CDR2 YDEGEE. This CDR3 has 14 amino acids. Trimming pared 1 base from V and 0 bases from J, leaving 5 bases between. The CDR3 coding sequence is TGTGCCAGCAGCTTGAGCATAGCCAAAAACATTCAGTACTTC. Translating it yields CASSLSIAKNIQYF.

The chain uses TRBV6-5 and TRBJ2-7; 7 bases fit TRBD1. The trim removed 7 bases at V and 4 bases at J, leaving 4 bases unmatched. CDR1 is MNHEY and CDR2 is SVGAGI in the germline V gene. This CDR3 region has 12 residues. CDR3 sequence: CASNRQGYEQYF. In nucleotides, the CDR3 is TGTGCCAGCAACAGACAGGGTTACGAGCAGTACTTC.

In this sample, this clone turned up once. The rearrangement joins TRBV7-9 to TRBJ2-5, with 7 nucleotides matching TRBD2. Germline loops: CDR1 SEHNR, CDR2 FQNEAQ (reference sequence). The V segment lost 3 bases and the J segment 7 bases; nucleotides outside the gene matches: 5. This CDR3 comprises 13 residues. In nucleotides, the CDR3 is TGTGCCAGCAGCTTCAGCGGGGAAGGGACCCAGTACTTC. Translation gives CASSFSGEGTQYF.

The CDR3 DNA follows: TGTGCCAGCAGCTTGGATACGGTGAGCTCCTACGAGCAGTACTTC. Its protein is CASSLDTVSSYEQYF. The J gene is TRBJ2-7, the V gene TRBV5-4; D unresolved. Trimming cost V 0 bases and J 0 bases, with 10 bases left between them. The V gene's germline CDR1 is SGHNT and CDR2 YYREEE (reference sequence). The CDR3 has 15 residues.